The 8 T cell receptor beta chains below come from one sample, sequenced in a study of cytomegalovirus exposure and HLA in healthy donors. The PCR employed 60 Vbeta primers together with 13 Jbeta primers. Measured with immunoSEQ multiplex PCR; TCRdb has only the in-frame clones, and not every one. The table has 85,000 to 90,000 clones, 85% seen once. Sequenced sample: PBMCs. The receptors here all came from a man aged 40-50 years in good health and CMV-seropositive.

The chain employs TRBV6-5 and TRBJ2-3; 10 bases are a match to TRBD1. Germline V lookup: CDR1 MNHEY, CDR2 SVGAGI. There are 14 residues in the CDR3. V lost 6 bases, J lost 5 bases, and 5 bases stayed unmatched. The chain's CDR3 is CASRGQGVGDTQYF. The CDR3 coding sequence is TGTGCCAGCAGAGGACAGGGGGTTGGAGATACGCAGTATTTT.

The rearrangement uses TRBV2 and TRBJ2-7; TRBD1 might be the D (6 bases). Germline assignment: CDR1 SNHLY and CDR2 FYNNEI. V lost 7 bases to trimming and J lost 4 bases, with 11 bases between them. The CDR3 covers 12 residues. CDR3 residues: CASNTGWYEQYF. In DNA, the CDR3 is TGTGCCAGCAACACAGGGTGGTACGAGCAGTACTTC.

The J gene is TRBJ1-4, the V gene TRBV21-1; TRBD1, the table's D call, lacks a check against the DNA. TRBV21-1 has pseudogene status. CDR3 size: 14 residues. The CDR3 DNA reads as TGTGCCAGCAGCAACAGGGGTAGGGATGAAAAACTGTTTTTT. This gives the protein CASSNRGRDEKLFF.

The chain joins TRBV5-6 to TRBJ1-2, with TRBD1 matching 8 bases. CDR3 length: 19 amino acids. CDR1 SGHDT and CDR2 YYEEEE come from the germline V gene. With 7 bases clipped from V and 4 bases from J, the junction kept 24 bases outside the gene matches. In DNA form, the CDR3 reads TGTGCCAGCCGCAGGGGGGAAGACAGGGGAGTCGTTCGTGGCTATGGCTACACCTTC. This translates into CASRRGEDRGVVRGYGYTF.

This clone was detected a few times. Other DNA variants within this sample encode the same CDR3. The rearrangement links TRBV7-9 to TRBJ1-5, with TRBD1 as a possible D gene (6 bases). Trimming shortened V by 5 bases and J by 4 bases, and 9 bases separated the two germline ends. From germline, CDR1 is SEHNR and CDR2 FQNEAQ (reference sequence). The CDR3 covers 13 residues. DNA of the CDR3: TGTGCCAGCAGCCCCGGACAGAATCAGCCCCAGCATTTT. It yields the protein CASSPGQNQPQHF. The full variable domain, completed using reference TRBV7-9 and TRBJ1-5, is DTGVSQNPRHKITKRGQNVTFRCDPISEHNRLYWYRQTLGQGPEFLTYFQNEAQLEKSRLLSDRFSAERPKGSFSTLEIQRTEQGDSAMYLCASSPGQNQPQHFGDGTRLSIL.

This clone has more than one count but fewer than ten. The chain joins TRBV6-5 to TRBJ2-7; 9 positions match TRBD2. The V segment lost 7 bases and the J segment 4 bases; nucleotides outside the gene matches: 11. CDR3 length: 15 residues. The germline V gene has CDR1 MNHEY and CDR2 SVGAGI. The CDR3 coding sequence is TGTGCCAGCACCAGAGCGGGGGGCCTTCCGTACGAGCAGTACTTC. This translates into CASTRAGGLPYEQYF.

The J gene is TRBJ2-2, the V gene TRBV5-1; a possible D gene is TRBD2 (5 bases). The CDR3 spans 16 residues. V lost 2 bases and J 0 bases, leaving 11 bases between the germline ends. Looked up from germline, CDR1 is SGHRS and CDR2 is YFSETQ. In nucleotides, the CDR3 is TGCGCCAGCAGCTTCGTCCCAGCGGCGAACACCGGGGAGCTGTTTTTT. Amino acids: CASSFVPAANTGELFF.

CDR3 amino acids: CAVTGTGDFTEAFF. CDR3 in DNA: TGTGCCGTAACCGGGACAGGGGATTTCACTGAAGCTTTCTTT. The J gene is TRBJ1-1, the V gene TRBV30, with 10 nucleotides matching TRBD1. Germline CDR1 is GTSNPN and CDR2 is SVGIG (reference sequence). V lost 8 bases, J lost 4 bases, and 10 bases stayed unmatched. The CDR3 is 14 amino acids.